This T cell receptor beta chain was found in a study of T cells after yellow fever vaccination. Turning to the study itself: Any fraction with a low cell number was prepared using SMART-Seq v4 Ultra Low Input.

On this clonotype: Its antigen is unknown.

Generation of TCR cDNA used 5'RACE template switching (which added a universal primer site and UMIs). Each CDR3 protein gets one entry after TCRdb re-called the 5' RACE reads with MiXCR. The sample includes some 340,000 distinct CDR3 sequences, around 11% of them seen just once. The V and J ends lost 3 bases and 1 base respectively, with 10 bases between them. Germline loops: CDR1 SGHRS, CDR2 YFSETQ. The CDR3 is 15 amino acids. Study-level findings and limits: Contaminating bulk clonotypes could be abundant in FACS-sorted repertoires.

The origin of this receptor is a man aged 18 to 35 who received the YFV17D yellow fever vaccine. The material was CD4+ T cells sorted from PBMCs, obtained 45 days after the yellow fever booster vaccination. The chain joins TRBV5-1 to TRBJ2-2, with a possible D match to TRBD2 (6 bases). The CDR3 nucleotides are TGCGCCAGCAGCTGGGGACTTTTGAACACCGGGGAGCTGTTTTTT. Residues: CASSWGLLNTGELFF.